This T cell receptor beta chain was observed in a study of T cell responses to AZD1222 COVID-19 vaccine. This table comes from immunoSEQ multiplex PCR, and its TCRdb copy is limited to in-frame clones, with some not included. The sample includes fewer than 150,000 clones, 88% of them seen just once. Study-level points and caveats: The peak T cell response came first, and repertoires were sampled only after it. Clonal diversity was possibly underestimated, and the donors were mostly white British, with more females.

Note on this clone: What it binds is not known.

Per germline, CDR1 SGHAT and CDR2 FQNNGV. V gave up 0 bases and J gave up 6 bases; unmatched junction bases: 5. The CDR3 sequence is 15 residues long. This chain connects TRBV11-2 to TRBJ2-7; 10 bases map to TRBD2. The sequenced sample was peripheral blood, obtained 28 days after the second AZD1222 dose. This TCR was sampled from an adult who received the AZD1222 COVID-19 vaccine. CDR3 bases: TGTGCCAGCAGCTTAGAACCTAGCGGGGGCGGCGAGCAGTACTTC. As protein: CASSLEPSGGGEQYF.